The clone carrying this T cell receptor (beta chain) has more than one count but fewer than ten. Its antigen is not identified. This sample was included in a study of CD8 T cells in ankylosing spondylitis. Points from the study as a whole: Peripheral blood held disease-linked clones only at relatively low frequency, and these were CD8+.

Trimming removed 5 bases from V and 5 bases from J, with 9 bases in between. The length of the CDR3 is 12 residues. Germline values: CDR1 WSHSY, CDR2 SAAADI. TCRdb itself ran the 5' RACE reads through MiXCR, one entry per CDR3 protein. Among 200,000 or so distinct CDR3 sequences, 10% to 15% were seen once, and the ten largest hold 8% to 13%. This TCR was recovered from a female donor with ankylosing spondylitis or in good health (not recorded which). V gene TRBV10-2 combines with J gene TRBJ2-5; no definite D call. The specimen sequenced was blood, either unsorted or a sorted T cell fraction (not recorded which). The CDR3 protein is CASSRSRETQYF. CDR3 coding DNA: TGCGCCAGCAGTAGGAGTCGGGAGACCCAGTACTTC.